This TCR beta chain was retrieved from a study of blood T cells in healthy people across ages. Study details: Per two T cells, about one barcoded beta molecule was captured through template switching.

The CDR3 is 10 residues long. Trimming removed 3 bases from V and 15 bases from J; junction bases left unmatched: 5. Germline V gene data show CDR1 as DFQATT and CDR2 as SNEGSKA (reference sequence). About this clonotype itself: Antigen unknown.

Regarding the study as a whole: Older individuals had lower TCR beta diversity per million T cells (the decline was roughly linear).

Then a second PCR, running roughly 7 to 11 cycles, was carried out with a sample-barcoded 5' primer and a J-beta primer mix. TCRdb processed the 5' RACE reads anew with MiXCR; each CDR3 protein has one entry. This sample has about 1.1 million distinct CDR3 sequences; around two fifths occur once, and the top ten carry approximately 14%. The sequenced material came from blood. This sequence was found in a man aged 18 to 29 in good health. The chain recombines TRBV20-1 with TRBJ1-5; 7 nucleotides align to TRBD1. The CDR3: CSARGNRGHF. The CDR3 region has the DNA TGCAGTGCTAGGGGGAACAGGGGGCATTTT.